The present T cell receptor beta chain was sequenced within a study of graft-versus-host responses after intestinal transplantation. Looking at the study overall: Multivisceral, liver-intestinal, or isolated intestinal transplants were given to recipients. Induction using anti-thymocyte globulin, followed by tacrolimus and steroids for 2 to 4 years, was given to all recipients. Study-wide results and limits: Early post-transplant HvG declines were associated with peak circulating GvH clone levels. When patients had graft-donor T cell macrochimerism, their allografts held high graft-versus-host to host-versus-graft clonal ratios.

This CDR3 is built from 14 residues. The V gene lost 3 bases and the J gene lost 2 bases, with 11 bases spanning the gap. The germline CDR1 and CDR2 sequences are MNHEY and SMNVEV (reference sequence). Libraries were prepared by immunoSEQ multiplex PCR; TCRdb keeps only in-frame clonotypes and omits some of them. The sample carries roughly 80,000 clones, roughly 84% recorded once. This clone was detected only once. The target antigen is unknown. The chain employs TRBV27 and TRBJ2-7, with a weak D call TRBD2 (6 bases). Sequencing used unstimulated CD8+ T cells sorted from spleen or lymph node cells, obtained before transplant. This receptor was taken from a human donor who was the organ donor for an intestinal transplant. The CDR3 nucleotides are TGTGCCAGCAGTTTGCGGGGAATTACCTACGAGCAGTACTTC. Residues: CASSLRGITYEQYF.